This T cell receptor beta chain was sequenced during a study of blood T cell repertoires in COVID-19. Study details: PBMCs, B-cell-depleted T cells, or T cells provided the cDNA or gDNA that made up the material.

Here immunoSEQ multiplex PCR was the method, and the copy in TCRdb shows in-frame clones only, minus some. Counted here are over 200,000 clones, around 86% occurring once; the ten biggest clones make up more than 8.5%. Per the germline V gene, CDR1 is SGHRS and CDR2 is YFSETQ. V lost 4 bases, J lost 0 bases, and 2 bases stayed unmatched. This CDR3 is 15 amino acids long. Ages ranged from roughly 18 to 95 years, with residence in more than 20 US areas. The V gene is TRBV5-1, the J gene TRBJ2-3, with 10 bases identical to TRBD2. Material for sequencing was PBMCs or T cells enriched from blood (not recorded which). The receptor was isolated from a woman aged 50 to 60 with acute COVID-19. CDR3 sequence: CASSMTSGSTDTQYF. The CDR3 DNA reads TGCGCCAGCAGCATGACTAGCGGGAGCACAGATACGCAGTATTTT.